The 16 T cell receptor beta chains reported below all come from one sample, sequenced in a study of human T cells and chemical hapten exposure. Described time point: healthy volunteer bleed at 2 weeks. The total RNA was obtained from whole blood that was not fractionated. MiXCR, applied by TCRdb to the RACE reads, yields one record per CDR3 protein. The sample carries about 31,000 distinct CDR3 sequences, 7.4% recorded once. What was sequenced was whole blood. These TCRs come from a human donor in good health. Some clones in this sample may be carry-over from other donors' samples.

Notes on this clonotype: A clone one base away is much larger, so this may be a read error. The rearrangement links TRBV4-3 to TRBJ1-5, with a tentative D call TRBD1 (5 bases). The CDR3 length is 15 residues. Germline V gives CDR1 LGHNA, CDR2 YSLEER. The CDR3 loop reads CGSSQDRGVNQPQHF. The CDR3 DNA reads as TGCGGCAGCAGCCAAGATCGGGGGGTCAATCAGCCCCAGCATTTT.

The V call is TRBV5-1, the J call TRBJ2-3; 9 nucleotides line up with TRBD1. This CDR3 contains 16 residues. Trimming removed 1 base from V and 3 bases from J; junction bases left unmatched: 6. From germline, CDR1 is SGHRS and CDR2 YFSETQ. This CDR3 is CASSLTGGSVTDTQYF. CDR3 bases: TGCGCCAGCAGCTTGACAGGGGGCAGTGTGACAGATACGCAGTATTTT.

This clonotype rates as medium-sized. J is TRBJ2-2 and V is TRBV10-3, with 9 bases matching TRBD1. Germline values: CDR1 ENHRY, CDR2 SYGVKD. Unmatched junction bases numbered 6, after V lost 6 bases and J lost 4 bases. The CDR3 contains 15 residues. Written as DNA, the CDR3 is TGTGCCATCAGGGGGACAGGGCTCGGCACCGGGGAGCTGTTTTTT. Its protein is CAIRGTGLGTGELFF.

This clonotype is labeled as medium-sized. V usage is TRBV12-3 or TRBV12-4 and J usage is TRBJ2-3; tentatively, D is TRBD2 (6 bases). The CDR3 consists of 14 residues. The ends were cut back, 5 bases at V and 2 bases at J, with 11 bases in the middle. CDR3 DNA: TGTGCCAGCAGTCTCACTAGCACCACAGATACGCAGTATTTT. The encoded protein is CASSLTSTTDTQYF.

The CDR3 region is CSAKSLGSYNEQFF. The CDR3 bases are TGCAGCGCAAAATCACTAGGGTCCTACAATGAGCAGTTCTTC. The J gene is TRBJ2-1, the V gene TRBV29-1, with D maybe TRBD2 (5 bases). This CDR3 is built from 14 residues. Trimming took 7 bases from V and 1 from J, leaving 14 bases between them. Germline CDR1 SQVTM, CDR2 ANQGSEA.

V gene TRBV28 combines with J gene TRBJ2-5; a weak D match, TRBD1 (6 bases). V dropped 2 bases and J dropped 10 bases, with 17 bases sitting between them. The CDR3 sequence is 14 residues long. Germline V CDR1 and CDR2: MDHEN, SYDVKM. DNA of the CDR3: TGTGCCAGCAGTTTACGCGAGGGCCAGGGGTACCAGTACTTC. Its translation is CASSLREGQGYQYF.

This clonotype appeared many times. The chain joins TRBV20-1 to TRBJ1-5, with 11 bases identical to TRBD1. CDR3 length: 14 residues. Unmatched junction bases numbered 4, after V lost 3 bases and J lost 6 bases. The germline CDR1 and CDR2 sequences are DFQATT and SNEGSKA (reference sequence). The CDR3 DNA follows: TGCAGTGCTAGCCCCGGGACAGGGGGTCAGCCCCAGCATTTT. Translation gives CSASPGTGGQPQHF.

This clonotype showed up just a few times. The chain links TRBV14 to TRBJ2-1, with 11 bases lining up with TRBD2. The CDR3 totals 17 residues. V was clipped by 4 bases and J by 7 bases; unmatched bases: 12. Germline CDR1 is SGHDN and CDR2 is FVKESK. CDR3 amino acids: CASSPRGSGRAFNEQFF. The CDR3 region has the DNA TGTGCCAGCAGCCCCCGCGGTAGCGGGAGGGCCTTTAATGAGCAGTTCTTC.

Concerning this clonotype itself: It may be a read error: a sequence one base away is much more abundant. V is TRBV2 and J is TRBJ2-7; D is undetermined. The CDR3 loop spans 15 amino acids. V was clipped by 0 bases and J by 4 bases, with 13 bases between them. Germline values: CDR1 SNHLY, CDR2 FYNNEI. The CDR3 spells CASSEARGVLYEQYF. In DNA form, the CDR3 reads TGTGCCAGCAGTGAAGCGCGTGGGGTTTTATACGAGCAGTACTTC.

The sample holds a few counts of this clonotype. This rearrangement joins TRBV4-3 to TRBJ1-1; 7 bases map to TRBD1. Unmatched junction bases numbered 9, after V lost 4 bases and J lost 4 bases. Germline CDR1 LGHNA, CDR2 YSLEER. The CDR3 totals 15 residues. The CDR3 DNA follows: TGCGCCAGCAGCCTCCGAATACAGGGGAGCACTGAAGCTTTCTTT. It is translated as CASSLRIQGSTEAFF.

The chain recombines TRBV5-6 with TRBJ1-1; D might be TRBD1 (5 bases). Trimming removed 1 base at V and 1 base at J, with 14 bases between. CDR1 and CDR2 from the germline V gene are SGHDT and YYEEEE. This CDR3 comprises 16 residues. CDR3 bases: TGTGCCAGCAGCTTGTTTGGCAGGGCGCAGAACACTGAAGCTTTCTTT. Encoded protein: CASSLFGRAQNTEAFF.

Turning to this clonotype: Compared with germline, one end of the junction differs, possibly owing to a read error. J is TRBJ1-2 and V is TRBV24-1, with 9 bases that match TRBD1. Germline V gene sequence: CDR1 KGHDR, CDR2 SFDVKD. The CDR3 consists of 15 residues. The CDR3 sequence is CATSDDRGWNYGDTF. CDR3 DNA: TGTGCCACCAGTGATGACAGGGGGTGGAACTATGGCGACACCTTC.

The genes are TRBV20-1 and TRBJ2-3; the D is unclear. This CDR3 has 15 residues. V was pared by 0 bases and J by 2 bases, with 12 bases between. Germline CDR1 reads DFQATT; CDR2 reads SNEGSKA (reference sequence). The DNA of the CDR3 is TGCAGTGCTAGAGATCGAACAGTTGACACAGATACGCAGTATTTT. Its translation: CSARDRTVDTDTQYF.

This clonotype came up many times. V gene TRBV18 combines with J gene TRBJ2-3; D may correspond to TRBD1 or TRBD2 (5 bases each). CDR1 and CDR2 (germline): KGHSH, LQKENI. With 2 bases removed from V and 9 bases from J, the gap between germline ends came to 15 bases. The CDR3 runs 14 residues. CDR3 coding DNA: TGTGCCAGCTCACCAAATGAGGTCCGGGACACGCAGTATTTT. Its translation: CASSPNEVRDTQYF.

This clonotype has at least ten counts. J is TRBJ2-7 and V is TRBV20-1; 9 nucleotides agree with TRBD2. V was pared by 3 bases and J by 5 bases, with 8 bases of the junction left unmatched. This CDR3 region has 14 residues. Germline V lookup: CDR1 DFQATT, CDR2 SNEGSKA (reference sequence). The CDR3 protein is CSASPLAGFDEQYF. In DNA, the CDR3 is TGCAGTGCTAGCCCACTAGCGGGCTTCGACGAGCAGTACTTC.

The gene calls are TRBV5-8 and TRBJ1-6; a possible D gene is TRBD1 (6 bases). V dropped 4 bases and J dropped 11 bases, with 19 bases sitting between them. Germline V CDR1 and CDR2: SGHTS, YDEGEE. The CDR3 totals 15 residues. The CDR3 reads CASSQWTAKGAPLHF. DNA of the CDR3: TGTGCCAGCAGCCAATGGACAGCTAAGGGGGCACCCCTCCACTTT.